These 16 T cell receptor beta chains were sequenced from one sample in a study of blood T cell repertoires in COVID-19. Generated by immunoSEQ multiplex PCR, the TCRdb table keeps only in-frame clones and is missing some. Of roughly 570,000 clones in the sample, around 90% were seen once. Sequenced input: peripheral blood. All receptors derive from a woman aged 45-59 years with COVID-19, enrolled during active disease.

J is TRBJ2-3 and V is TRBV5-1; TRBD1 matches 11 bases. CDR1 and CDR2 (germline): SGHRS, YFSETQ. The CDR3 loop spans 15 amino acids. V gave up 4 bases and J gave up 6 bases; unmatched junction bases: 7. The CDR3 sequence: CASSNRDRGTDTQYF. CDR3 DNA: TGCGCCAGCAGCAACCGGGACAGGGGGACGGATACGCAGTATTTT. Looking up the rest from reference TRBV5-1 and TRBJ2-3 gives the full variable domain: KAGVTQTPRYLIKTRGQQVTLSCSPISGHRSVSWYQQTPGQGLQFLFEYFSETQRNKGNFPGRFSGRQFSNSRSEMNVSTLELGDSALYLCASSNRDRGTDTQYFGPGTRLTVL.

The gene calls are TRBV6-1 and TRBJ1-1, with 7 bases fitting TRBD1. The CDR3 length is 13 residues. Trimming removed 5 bases from V and 5 bases from J; junction bases left unmatched: 5. The germline CDR1 and CDR2 sequences are MNHNS and SASEGT. Written as DNA, the CDR3 is TGTGCCAGCAGTCCACCGGGACAGACTGAAGCTTTCTTT. It is translated as CASSPPGQTEAFF.

The chain joins TRBV6-6 to TRBJ2-7; a possible D gene is TRBD1 (5 bases). The V end was cut by 4 bases, the J end by 1 base, with 17 bases between. Germline V gives CDR1 MNHNY, CDR2 SVGAGI (reference sequence). This CDR3 is 16 amino acids long. CDR3 nucleotide sequence: TGTGCCAGCAGTTCCCCTAACTGGGGCCATTCCTACGAGCAGTACTTC. This translates into CASSSPNWGHSYEQYF.

The V gene is TRBV15, the J gene TRBJ1-2, with no clear D. The CDR3 covers 13 residues. Germline values: CDR1 LNHNV, CDR2 YYDKDF (reference sequence). V was pared by 8 bases and J by 1 base, with 11 bases between. The CDR3: CATQSGLNYGYTF. Written as DNA, the CDR3 is TGTGCCACCCAGAGCGGACTTAACTATGGCTACACCTTC.

DNA for the CDR3: TGTGCCAGCAGCGGGGCGGGGGCCTTCCAAGAGACCCAGTACTTC. Encoded protein: CASSGAGAFQETQYF. The chain links TRBV5-5 to TRBJ2-5; the D gene is possibly TRBD2 (7 bases). This CDR3 is 15 amino acids long. The germline CDR1 and CDR2 sequences are SGHKS and YYEKEE (reference sequence). V lost 4 bases and J 1 base, leaving 14 bases between the germline ends. The whole variable domain, remainder taken from reference TRBV5-5 and TRBJ2-5, is DAGVTQSPTHLIKTRGQQVTLRCSPISGHKSVSWYQQVLGQGPQFIFQYYEKEERGRGNFPDRFSARQFPNYSSELNVNALLLGDSALYLCASSGAGAFQETQYFGPGTRLLVL.

This rearrangement joins TRBV3-1 (or the pseudogene TRBV3-2) to TRBJ2-5, with 7 bases identical to TRBD2. The CDR3 has 14 residues. CDR1 is LGHDT, CDR2 YNNKEL, per germline (reference sequence). V trimming: 4 bases; J trimming: 5 bases; junction bases outside the gene matches: 7. CDR3 DNA sequence: TGTGCCAGCAGCCCCAATCCCGGGGGGGAGACCCAGTACTTC. This sequence encodes CASSPNPGGETQYF.

V is TRBV10-3 and J is TRBJ1-6, with D perhaps TRBD1 (6 bases). The CDR3 is made up of 17 amino acids. Trimming removed 8 bases at V and 0 bases at J, with 17 bases between. Germline CDR1 ENHRY, CDR2 SYGVKD. This chain's CDR3 is CAISGTLSSSYNSPLHF. The CDR3 region has the DNA TGTGCCATCTCCGGGACACTGAGTAGCTCCTATAATTCACCCCTCCACTTT.

This chain links TRBV19 with TRBJ1-2; no definite D call. There are 12 residues in the CDR3. The germline gives CDR1 LNHDA, CDR2 SQIVND (reference sequence). The V gene lost 2 bases and the J gene lost 6 bases, with 7 bases spanning the gap. The CDR3 DNA reads as TGTGCCAGTAGTATATGGACTCATGGCTACACCTTC. The encoded protein is CASSIWTHGYTF. Full variable domain (outside the CDR3, taken from reference TRBV19 and TRBJ1-2): DGGITQSPKYLFRKEGQNVTLSCEQNLNHDAMYWYRQDPGQGLRLIYYSQIVNDFQKGDIAEGYSVSREKKESFPLTVTSAQKNPTAFYLCASSIWTHGYTFGSGTRLTVV.

V is TRBV9 and J is TRBJ1-6; 9 nucleotides agree with TRBD1. CDR3 length equals 14 residues. Trimming removed 3 bases from V and 8 bases from J; junction bases left unmatched: 3. Germline CDR1 is SGDLS and CDR2 is YYNGEE. Written as DNA, the CDR3 is TGTGCCAGCAGCGGGGGGACAGGGTATTCACCCCTCCACTTT. It translates to CASSGGTGYSPLHF.

The chain links TRBV30 to TRBJ1-2; D gene ambiguous. Trimming cost V 2 bases and J 8 bases, with 15 bases left between them. CDR1 GTSNPN and CDR2 SVGIG come from the germline V gene (reference sequence). The CDR3 totals 13 residues. CDR3 DNA sequence: TGTGCCTGGAGTCTGGCGGAGGCTAAAGGCTACACCTTC. Amino acid sequence: CAWSLAEAKGYTF.

The J gene is TRBJ1-1, the V gene TRBV28, with unresolved D. V was pared by 3 bases and J by 1 base, with 9 bases between. CDR1 MDHEN and CDR2 SYDVKM come from the germline V gene. The CDR3 is 14 residues long. CDR3 nucleotides: TGTGCCAGCAGTTTGAGGGTTGAGAACACTGAAGCTTTCTTT. The encoded protein is CASSLRVENTEAFF.

This chain connects TRBV27 to TRBJ1-4; no clear D gene. Looked up from germline, CDR1 is MNHEY and CDR2 is SMNVEV (reference sequence). The CDR3 is 14 amino acids. The ends were cut back, 2 bases at V and 2 bases at J, with 6 bases in the middle. The CDR3 is CASSLGQTNEKLFF. CDR3 nucleotide sequence: TGTGCCAGCAGTTTAGGCCAGACTAATGAAAAACTGTTTTTT.

The chain employs TRBV5-1 and TRBJ1-5; 8 bases line up with TRBD1. The length of the CDR3 is 16 residues. Germline V gives CDR1 SGHRS, CDR2 YFSETQ. V shed 0 bases, J shed 6 bases, and the junction held 8 bases outside the gene matches. The CDR3 nucleotides read TGCGCCAGCAGCTTGGATCCAGGGGGCAGGATTCAGCCCCAGCATTTT. Encoded protein: CASSLDPGGRIQPQHF.

J is TRBJ2-7 and V is TRBV12-3 or TRBV12-4; 8 bases are a match to TRBD1. The CDR3 has 13 residues. V lost 6 bases, J lost 3 bases, and 4 bases stayed unmatched. The CDR3 is CASSGTGGYEQYF. CDR3 sequence (DNA): TGTGCCAGCAGCGGGACAGGTGGCTACGAGCAGTACTTC.

This clone has just one count. This sequence joins TRBV20-1 and TRBJ2-3, with a tentative D call TRBD1 (5 bases). V was pared by 6 bases and J by 7 bases, with 11 bases between. The CDR3 is 11 residues long. Germline V gene data show CDR1 as DFQATT and CDR2 as SNEGSKA (reference sequence). The CDR3 is CSAIRTNTQYF. The CDR3 coding sequence is TGCAGTGCCATCAGGACAAATACGCAGTATTTT.

The chain links TRBV27 to TRBJ1-2; 12 bases are shared with TRBD1. J gave up 8 bases and V 5 bases, and 6 bases lay outside the gene matches. CDR1 is MNHEY, CDR2 SMNVEV, per germline (reference sequence). The CDR3 has 14 residues. The CDR3 coding sequence is TGTGCCAGCAGTGCGGGACAGGGGGCCCTGGGCTACACCTTC. Translated: CASSAGQGALGYTF.